This TCR beta chain was sequenced during a study of CD8+ T cells in alopecia areata. General study results and limits: Higher clonality was seen in lesional scalp than in normal scalp, especially in alopecia totalis/universalis. Sequence data from scalp samples additionally include resident alphabeta T cells of normal skin.

The germline gives CDR1 LGHNA, CDR2 YSLEER. V gave up 1 base and J gave up 6 bases, with 17 bases separating them. CDR3 length: 16 amino acids. Cell sorting was applied to PBMCs, and CD4+ and CD8+ T cells were collected. cDNA reverse transcribed from extracted RNA served as the sequencing template. Using immunoSEQ multiplex PCR, the repertoire was profiled, and TCRdb retains in-frame clones only, with some absent. Of fewer than 90,000 clones listed, roughly 51% are singletons. Remarks on this clone: The antigen is undetermined.

The sequence came from a human donor with alopecia areata. The chain carries TRBV4-3 and TRBJ2-3; D is unresolved. The source material was NKG2D-high CD8+ T cells sorted from blood. The CDR3 sequence: CASSQVVGPLLDTQYF. The CDR3 region has the DNA TGCGCCAGCAGCCAAGTCGTCGGACCTCTGTTGGATACGCAGTATTTT.